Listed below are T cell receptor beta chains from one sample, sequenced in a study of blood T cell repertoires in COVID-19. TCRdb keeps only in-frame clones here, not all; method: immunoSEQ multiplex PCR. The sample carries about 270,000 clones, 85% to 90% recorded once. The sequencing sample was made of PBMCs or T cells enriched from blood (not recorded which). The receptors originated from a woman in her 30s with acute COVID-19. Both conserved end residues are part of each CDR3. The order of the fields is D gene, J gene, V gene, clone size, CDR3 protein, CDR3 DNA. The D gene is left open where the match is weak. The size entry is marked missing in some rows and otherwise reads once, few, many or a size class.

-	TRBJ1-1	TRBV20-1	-	CSAQSGAEAFF	TGCAGTGCACAGTCGGGGGCTGAAGCTTTCTTT
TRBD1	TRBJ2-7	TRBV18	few	CASSPRDRASYEQYF	TGTGCCAGCTCACCCCGGGACAGGGCATCCTACGAGCAGTACTTC
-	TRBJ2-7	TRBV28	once	CASSTPQGHEQYF	TGTGCCAGCAGTACCCCACAGGGCCACGAGCAGTACTTC
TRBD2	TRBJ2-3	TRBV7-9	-	CASSLSGRRLWTDTQYF	TGTGCCAGCAGCCTTAGCGGGAGGCGTCTTTGGACAGATACGCAGTATTTT
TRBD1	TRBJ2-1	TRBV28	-	CASSHHLQGDEQFF	TGTGCCAGCAGTCATCACTTACAGGGGGATGAGCAGTTCTTC
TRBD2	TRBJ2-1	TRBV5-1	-	CASSFSGNSDEQFF	TGCGCCAGCAGCTTTAGCGGGAATAGCGATGAGCAGTTCTTC
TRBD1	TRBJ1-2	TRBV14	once	CASSQDQGDYGYTF	TGTGCCAGCAGCCAAGATCAGGGGGACTATGGCTACACCTTC
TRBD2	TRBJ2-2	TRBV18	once	CASSPGTSGTGELFF	TGTGCCAGCTCACCAGGGACTAGCGGCACCGGGGAGCTGTTTTTT
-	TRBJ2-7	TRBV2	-	CASKSGWQYF	TGTGCCAGCAAGTCCGGGTGGCAGTACTTC
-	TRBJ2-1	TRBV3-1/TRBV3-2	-	CASSQGLGYNEQFF	TGTGCCAGCAGCCAAGGTCTCGGGTACAATGAGCAGTTCTTC
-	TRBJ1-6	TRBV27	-	CASSHDSGTPNSPLHF	TGTGCCAGCAGTCACGACTCCGGGACACCTAATTCACCCCTCCACTTT
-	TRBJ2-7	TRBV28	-	CASGGTVSSYEQYF	TGTGCCAGCGGCGGGACGGTGAGCTCCTACGAGCAGTACTTC
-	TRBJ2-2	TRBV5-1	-	CASSLGQRTGELFF	TGCGCCAGCAGCTTGGGGCAACGAACCGGGGAGCTGTTTTTT
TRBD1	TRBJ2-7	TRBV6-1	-	CASSLAGQGMGQYF	TGTGCCAGCAGTTTAGCGGGACAGGGGATGGGGCAGTACTTC
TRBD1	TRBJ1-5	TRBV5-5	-	CASSLAIGQGSDNQPQHF	TGTGCCAGCAGTTTAGCGATCGGACAGGGTTCAGACAATCAGCCCCAGCATTTT
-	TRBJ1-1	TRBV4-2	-	CASSQDRGAASEAFF	TGTGCCAGCAGCCAAGATCGGGGGGCCGCGTCTGAAGCTTTCTTT
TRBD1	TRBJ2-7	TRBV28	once	CASSVRGYYEQYF	TGTGCCAGCAGTGTCAGGGGGTACTACGAGCAGTACTTC
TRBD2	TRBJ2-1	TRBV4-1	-	CASSQRTSGSPDEQFF	TGCGCCAGCAGCCAGAGGACTAGCGGGAGTCCCGATGAGCAGTTCTTC
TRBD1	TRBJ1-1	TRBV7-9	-	CASSSLQGRNTEAFF	TGTGCCAGCAGCTCCTTACAGGGGAGGAACACTGAAGCTTTCTTT
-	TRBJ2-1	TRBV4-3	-	CASSQNTASDYNEQFF	TGCGCCAGCAGCCAAAACACGGCTAGCGACTACAATGAGCAGTTCTTC
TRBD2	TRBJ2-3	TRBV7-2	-	CASSFGLAGPTDTQYF	TGTGCCAGCAGCTTCGGACTAGCGGGGCCCACAGATACGCAGTATTTT
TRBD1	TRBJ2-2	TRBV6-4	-	CASQTGANTGELFF	TGTGCCAGCCAGACAGGGGCGAACACCGGGGAGCTGTTTTTT
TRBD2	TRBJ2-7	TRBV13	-	CASRKAGTSGTSPEQYF	TGTGCCAGCAGAAAAGCCGGGACTAGCGGGACAAGTCCCGAGCAGTACTTC
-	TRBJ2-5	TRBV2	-	CASSEGGVRIDF	TGTGCCAGCAGTGAAGGGGGGGTTCGTATTGACTTC
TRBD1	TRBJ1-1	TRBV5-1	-	CASSPGTELTEAFF	TGCGCCAGCAGCCCCGGGACAGAACTTACTGAAGCTTTCTTT
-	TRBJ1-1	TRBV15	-	CATSSGQGEAFF	TGTGCCACCAGCAGTGGGCAGGGTGAAGCTTTCTTT
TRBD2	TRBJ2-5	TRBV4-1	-	CASSPGTRETQYF	TGCGCCAGCAGCCCCGGGACTAGAGAGACCCAGTACTTC
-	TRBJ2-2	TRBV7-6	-	CASSLFEGTGELFF	TGTGCCAGCAGCTTATTTGAGGGCACCGGGGAGCTGTTTTTT
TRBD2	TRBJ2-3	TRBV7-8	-	CASSRASGSLNTQYF	TGTGCCAGCAGCCGGGCTAGCGGGAGTCTGAATACGCAGTATTTT
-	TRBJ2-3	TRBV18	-	CAAKSGTIDTQYF	TGTGCCGCGAAAAGCGGGACAATAGATACGCAGTATTTT
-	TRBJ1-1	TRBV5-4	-	CASSLVGANGEAFF	TGTGCCAGCAGCTTGGTTGGGGCCAACGGGGAAGCTTTCTTT
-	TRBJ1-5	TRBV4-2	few	CASSQDGGRGQPQHF	TGTGCCAGCAGCCAAGATGGGGGGAGGGGTCAGCCCCAGCATTTT
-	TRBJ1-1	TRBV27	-	CASRHQGPATEAFF	TGTGCCAGCAGACATCAGGGTCCCGCCACTGAAGCTTTCTTT
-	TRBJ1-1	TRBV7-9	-	CASSLWGRDVNTEAFF	TGTGCCAGCAGCTTATGGGGCAGGGATGTGAACACTGAAGCTTTCTTT
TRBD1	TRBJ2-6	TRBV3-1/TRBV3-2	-	CASSHPELTGEGANVLTF	TGTGCCAGCAGCCACCCAGAACTGACAGGGGAAGGGGCCAACGTCCTGACTTTC
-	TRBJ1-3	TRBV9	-	CASSVEVSDSGNTIYF	TGTGCCAGCAGCGTAGAAGTGAGTGACTCTGGAAACACCATATATTTT
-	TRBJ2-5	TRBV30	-	CAWSLGSLETQYF	TGTGCCTGGAGTTTAGGGAGCCTCGAGACCCAGTACTTC
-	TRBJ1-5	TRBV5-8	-	CASSLDDSSNQPQHF	TGTGCCAGCAGCTTGGACGACAGTAGCAATCAGCCCCAGCATTTT
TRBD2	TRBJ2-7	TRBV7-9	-	CASAGASGSSYEQYF	TGTGCCAGCGCCGGGGCTAGCGGGAGCTCCTACGAGCAGTACTTC
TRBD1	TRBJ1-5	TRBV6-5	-	CASNLGQDSNQPQHF	TGTGCCAGCAACCTTGGACAGGATAGCAATCAGCCCCAGCATTTT
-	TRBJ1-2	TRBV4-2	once	CASSQSDSKGYGYTF	TGTGCCAGCAGCCAAAGCGACAGCAAAGGCTATGGCTACACCTTC
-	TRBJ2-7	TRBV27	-	CASSSDYDPYEQYF	TGTGCCAGCAGCTCCGACTACGACCCCTACGAGCAGTACTTC
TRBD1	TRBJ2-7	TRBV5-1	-	CASSLDYRDRGDSYEQYF	TGCGCCAGCAGCTTGGACTACCGGGACAGGGGGGACTCCTACGAGCAGTACTTC
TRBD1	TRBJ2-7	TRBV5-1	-	CASSDRTGSDEQYF	TGCGCCAGCAGCGACCGGACAGGGTCGGACGAGCAGTACTTC
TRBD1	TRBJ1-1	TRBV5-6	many	CASSFFDRQGEAFF	TGTGCCAGCAGCTTTTTTGATCGACAGGGGGAGGCTTTCTTT
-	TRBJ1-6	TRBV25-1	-	CASSPGRGEGTFNAPLHF	TGTGCCAGCAGTCCAGGACGAGGAGAGGGGACATTTAATGCACCCCTCCACTTT
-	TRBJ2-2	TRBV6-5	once	CASGSSNTGELFF	TGTGCCAGCGGGAGCTCGAACACCGGGGAGCTGTTTTTT
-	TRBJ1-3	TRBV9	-	CASSPPGQSNGNTIYF	TGTGCCAGCAGCCCCCCTGGACAGTCGAACGGAAACACCATATATTTT
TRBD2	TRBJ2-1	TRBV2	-	CASRKTSGRGDEQFF	TGTGCCAGCAGGAAAACTAGCGGGAGGGGGGATGAGCAGTTCTTC
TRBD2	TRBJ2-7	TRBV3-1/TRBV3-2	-	CASSQLLAGGSGSDYEQYF	TGTGCCAGCAGCCAATTACTAGCGGGAGGTTCCGGTTCGGACTACGAGCAGTACTTC
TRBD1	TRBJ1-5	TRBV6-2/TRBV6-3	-	CASSEGTGGQPQHF	TGTGCCAGCAGTGAGGGGACAGGGGGTCAGCCCCAGCATTTT
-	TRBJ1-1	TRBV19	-	CASSLEVWNTEAFF	TGTGCCAGTAGCCTCGAGGTTTGGAACACTGAAGCTTTCTTT
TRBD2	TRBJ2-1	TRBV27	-	CASRIPGLAGRSEQFF	TGTGCCAGCAGAATACCGGGACTAGCGGGACGCAGTGAGCAGTTCTTC
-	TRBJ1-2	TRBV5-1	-	CASSLGQLANYGYTF	TGCGCCAGCAGCTTGGGGCAGCTAGCTAACTATGGCTACACCTTC
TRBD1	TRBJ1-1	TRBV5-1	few	CASSSGQPNTEAFF	TGCGCCAGCAGCTCGGGACAGCCGAACACTGAAGCTTTCTTT